A selection of T cell receptor beta chains follows, all from one sample in a study of T cells after yellow fever vaccination. TCRdb recomputed calls from the 5' RACE reads with MiXCR, one row per CDR3 protein. The sample carries nearly 550,000 distinct CDR3 sequences, 15% to 20% recorded once. Material: PBMCs, obtained 15 days after the yellow fever booster vaccination. These receptors originate from a man younger than 40 who received the YFV17D yellow fever vaccine. Both conserved end residues are part of each CDR3. D genes are given only for firm matches. The listing skips clone size in some rows; elsewhere it reads once, few, many or a size class.

D: TRBD2
size: .
V: TRBV7-3
J: TRBJ2-1
DNA: TGTGCCAGCAGGAAGACTAGCGGGATGGTTGAGCAGTTCTTC
CDR3: CASRKTSGMVEQFF

D: .
size: .
V: TRBV24-1
J: TRBJ2-1
DNA: TGTGCCACCAGTGATCCCGGCGGTCCTAGGAAGGGTGAGCAGTTCTTC
CDR3: CATSDPGGPRKGEQFF

D: .
size: few
V: TRBV9
J: TRBJ1-6
DNA: TGTGCCAGCAGCGGGTCCCCGCAGGGGCTTGTATCACCCCTCCACTTT
CDR3: CASSGSPQGLVSPLHF

D: TRBD2
size: .
V: TRBV6-5
J: TRBJ2-3
DNA: TGTGCCAGCAGCATCCCACGGGGGGGAGGGGTAGATACGCAGTATTTT
CDR3: CASSIPRGGGVDTQYF

D: .
size: .
V: TRBV7-2
J: TRBJ2-7
DNA: TGTGCCAGCAGCCGCTACTATACGAGTGAGCAGTACTTC
CDR3: CASSRYYTSEQYF

D: TRBD2
size: .
V: TRBV7-2
J: TRBJ2-1
DNA: TGTGCCAGCAGATTAGCGGGAGGGGGGAGGAATGAGCAGTTCTTC
CDR3: CASRLAGGGRNEQFF

D: TRBD2
size: .
V: TRBV6-1
J: TRBJ2-7
DNA: TGTGCCAGCAGCCCCTCTAGCGGGAGTGGTCACGAGCAGTACTTC
CDR3: CASSPSSGSGHEQYF

D: .
size: few
V: TRBV20-1
J: TRBJ2-7
DNA: TGCAGTGGTAGAACGCAGGGGGACTCCTACGGGGAGCAGTACTTC
CDR3: CSGRTQGDSYGEQYF

D: .
size: few
V: TRBV5-1
J: TRBJ2-2
DNA: TGCGCCAGCAGCGAAACAGGGTTTACCGGGGAGCTGTTTTTT
CDR3: CASSETGFTGELFF

D: .
size: few
V: TRBV29-1
J: TRBJ2-5
DNA: TGCAGCGTTGATAGGGAGGAGACCCAGTACTTC
CDR3: CSVDREETQYF

D: TRBD2
size: .
V: TRBV5-6
J: TRBJ2-3
DNA: TGTGCCAGCCAGGGGACTAGCGGATTCACAGATACGCAGTATTTT
CDR3: CASQGTSGFTDTQYF

D: .
size: .
V: TRBV12-3/TRBV12-4
J: TRBJ1-1
DNA: TGTGCCAGCACCCCCCGCGGGGAAAACGCTGAAGCTTTCTTT
CDR3: CASTPRGENAEAFF

D: .
size: few
V: TRBV30
J: TRBJ2-3
DNA: TGTGCCTGGAGTGTGGGAGTCACAGATACGCAGTATTTT
CDR3: CAWSVGVTDTQYF

D: .
size: few
V: TRBV20-1
J: TRBJ2-1
DNA: TGCAGCCTAATTCGCGACTCCTACAATGAGCAGTTCTTC
CDR3: CSLIRDSYNEQFF

D: .
size: .
V: TRBV7-2
J: TRBJ2-5
DNA: TGTGCTGAGACACACCAAGAGACCCAGTACTTC
CDR3: CAETHQETQYF

D: TRBD1
size: .
V: TRBV7-2
J: TRBJ2-7
DNA: TGTGCCAGCAGCAACCGGGACAGATACGAGCAGTACTTC
CDR3: CASSNRDRYEQYF

D: TRBD2
size: few
V: TRBV15
J: TRBJ2-7
DNA: TGTGCCACCAGCAGCGGCGCGGGAGCCCCCTACGAGCAGTACTTC
CDR3: CATSSGAGAPYEQYF

D: .
size: .
V: TRBV12-3/TRBV12-4
J: TRBJ1-2
DNA: TGTGCCAGCAGTTTAGGGCAGGCTAACTATGGCTACACCTTC
CDR3: CASSLGQANYGYTF

D: .
size: few
V: TRBV20-1
J: TRBJ2-2
DNA: TGCAGTGCTACGCCGTTCTCCGGGGAGCTGTTTTTT
CDR3: CSATPFSGELFF

D: .
size: .
V: TRBV7-2
J: TRBJ1-2
DNA: TGTGCCAGCAGCTTATCGGGGGCCGTACGCGGGGGCTACACCTTC
CDR3: CASSLSGAVRGGYTF

D: TRBD1
size: .
V: TRBV3-1
J: TRBJ2-7
DNA: TGTGCCAGCAGCTACCGACGGGGGACAGGGAACCACGAGCAGTACTTC
CDR3: CASSYRRGTGNHEQYF

D: .
size: few
V: TRBV12-3/TRBV12-4
J: TRBJ1-1
DNA: .
CDR3: CASSTSTGVNTEAFF

D: TRBD2
size: .
V: TRBV20-1
J: TRBJ2-1
DNA: TGCAGTGCTAGAAAACCGGGACTAGCAAACAATGAGCAGTTCTTC
CDR3: CSARKPGLANNEQFF

D: TRBD2
size: .
V: TRBV27
J: TRBJ2-7
DNA: TGTGCCACCTCCTCTCGGCGGGAGCCACGGTTGAACGAGCAGTACTTC
CDR3: CATSSRREPRLNEQYF

D: TRBD2
size: .
V: TRBV11-2
J: TRBJ2-7
DNA: TGTGCCAGCAGCTTAACAACTAGCGGGACCTACGAGCAGTACTTC
CDR3: CASSLTTSGTYEQYF

D: TRBD2
size: few
V: TRBV5-8
J: TRBJ2-1
DNA: TGTGCCAGCAGCTTTCGGCTAGCGGGAGTCGTGCAGTTCTTC
CDR3: CASSFRLAGVVQFF

D: .
size: few
V: TRBV4-3
J: TRBJ2-3
DNA: TGCGCCAGCAGCCAAGGAACTAGCAGTGGTACGCAGTATTTT
CDR3: CASSQGTSSGTQYF

D: .
size: many
V: TRBV20-1
J: TRBJ1-5
DNA: TGCAGTGCTACACAGGGTTACAATCAGCCCCAGCATTTT
CDR3: CSATQGYNQPQHF